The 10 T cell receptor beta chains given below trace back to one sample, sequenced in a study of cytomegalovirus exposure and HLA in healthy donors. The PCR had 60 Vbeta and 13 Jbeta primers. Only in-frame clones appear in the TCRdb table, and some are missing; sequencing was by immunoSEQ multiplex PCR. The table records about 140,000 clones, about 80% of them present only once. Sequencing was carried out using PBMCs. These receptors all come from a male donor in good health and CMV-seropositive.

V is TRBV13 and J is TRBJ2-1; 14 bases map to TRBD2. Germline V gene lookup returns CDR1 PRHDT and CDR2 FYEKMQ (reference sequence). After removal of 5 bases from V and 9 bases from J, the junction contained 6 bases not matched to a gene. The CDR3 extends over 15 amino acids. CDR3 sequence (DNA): TGTGCCAGCAGCGGGACTAGCGGGAGCTTAAGTGAGCAGTTCTTC. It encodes CASSGTSGSLSEQFF.

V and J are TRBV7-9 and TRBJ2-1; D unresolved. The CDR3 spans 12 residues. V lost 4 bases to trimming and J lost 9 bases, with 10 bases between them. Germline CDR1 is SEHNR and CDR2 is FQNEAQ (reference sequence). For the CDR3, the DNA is TGTGCCAGCAGCTCCGGGTTATTTGAGCAGTTCTTC. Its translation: CASSSGLFEQFF.

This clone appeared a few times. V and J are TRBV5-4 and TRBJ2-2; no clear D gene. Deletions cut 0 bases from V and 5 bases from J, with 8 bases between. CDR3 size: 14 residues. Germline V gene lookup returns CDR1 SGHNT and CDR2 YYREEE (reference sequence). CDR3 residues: CASSLATPTGELFF. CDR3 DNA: TGTGCCAGCAGCTTGGCGACTCCTACCGGGGAGCTGTTTTTT.

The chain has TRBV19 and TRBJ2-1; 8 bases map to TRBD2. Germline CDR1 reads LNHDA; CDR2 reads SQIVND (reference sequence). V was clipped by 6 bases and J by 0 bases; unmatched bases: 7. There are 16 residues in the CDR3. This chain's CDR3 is CASSPRGGPSYNEQFF. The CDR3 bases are TGTGCCAGTAGCCCCCGGGGGGGACCCTCCTACAATGAGCAGTTCTTC.

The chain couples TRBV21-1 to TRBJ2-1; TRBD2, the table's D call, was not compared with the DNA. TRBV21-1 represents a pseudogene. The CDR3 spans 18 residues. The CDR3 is CASSKAPGLAGGINEQFF. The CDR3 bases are TGTGCCAGCAGCAAAGCCCCGGGACTAGCGGGAGGAATTAATGAGCAGTTCTTC.

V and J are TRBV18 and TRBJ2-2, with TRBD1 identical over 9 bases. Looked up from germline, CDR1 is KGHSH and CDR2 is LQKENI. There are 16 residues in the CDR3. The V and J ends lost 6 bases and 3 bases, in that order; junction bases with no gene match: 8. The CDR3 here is CASSSGTGFDTGELFF. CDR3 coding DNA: TGTGCCAGCTCTTCCGGGACAGGGTTTGACACCGGGGAGCTGTTTTTT. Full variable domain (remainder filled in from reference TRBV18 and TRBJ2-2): NAGVMQNPRHLVRRRGQEARLRCSPMKGHSHVYWYRQLPEEGLKFMVYLQKENIIDESGMPKERFSAEFPKEGPSILRIQQVVRGDSAAYFCASSSGTGFDTGELFFGEGSRLTVL.

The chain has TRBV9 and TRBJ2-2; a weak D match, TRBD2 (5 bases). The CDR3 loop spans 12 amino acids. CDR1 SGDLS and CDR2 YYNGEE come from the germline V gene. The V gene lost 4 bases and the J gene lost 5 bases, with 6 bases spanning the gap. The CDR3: CASSRGTGELFF. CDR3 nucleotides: TGTGCCAGCAGCCGAGGGACCGGGGAGCTGTTTTTT.

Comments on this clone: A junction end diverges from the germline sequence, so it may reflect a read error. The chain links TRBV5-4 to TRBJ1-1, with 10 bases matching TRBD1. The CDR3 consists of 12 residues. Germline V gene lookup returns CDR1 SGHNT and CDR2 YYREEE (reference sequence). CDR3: CASSSDRGLMKF. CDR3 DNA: TGTGCCAGCAGCTCCGACAGGGGGCTTATGAAATTT.

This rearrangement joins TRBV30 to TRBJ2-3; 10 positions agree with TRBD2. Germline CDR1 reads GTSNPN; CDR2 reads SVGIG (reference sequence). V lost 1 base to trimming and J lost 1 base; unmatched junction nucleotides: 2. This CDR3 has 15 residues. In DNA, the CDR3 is TGTGCCTGGAGTGCCGGACTAGCGGGCACAGATACGCAGTATTTT. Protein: CAWSAGLAGTDTQYF.

CDR3 nucleotide sequence: TGTGCCAGCAGCCGATACGACAGGGGGCGGACTGAAGCTTTCTTT. Its protein product is CASSRYDRGRTEAFF. This chain joins TRBV7-9 and TRBJ1-1, with TRBD1 identical over 10 bases. CDR1 SEHNR and CDR2 FQNEAQ come from the germline V gene (reference sequence). Trimming removed 5 bases from V and 5 bases from J; junction bases left unmatched: 8. There are 15 residues in the CDR3.